Listed here are 14 T cell receptor beta chains from one sample, sequenced in a study of blood T cell repertoires in COVID-19. Measured with immunoSEQ multiplex PCR; TCRdb has only the in-frame clones, and not every one. The sample records over 130,000 clones, around 85% being singletons. Sequenced: peripheral blood. These receptors all stem from a man between 65 and 85 years old with acute or convalescent COVID-19.

The chain links TRBV9 to TRBJ2-5; TRBD2 is a possible D gene (6 bases). The V end was cut by 1 base, the J end by 5 bases, with 12 bases between. CDR3 length: 14 amino acids. The V gene's germline CDR1 is SGDLS and CDR2 YYNGEE. In DNA, the CDR3 is TGTGCCAGCAGCGTATTCGGGAGCGAGGAGACCCAGTACTTC. Protein product: CASSVFGSEETQYF. Looking up the rest from reference TRBV9 and TRBJ2-5 gives the full variable domain: DSGVTQTPKHLITATGQRVTLRCSPRSGDLSVYWYQQSLDQGLQFLIQYYNGEERAKGNILERFSAQQFPDLHSELNLSSLELGDSALYFCASSVFGSEETQYFGPGTRLLVL.

The chain combines TRBV19 with TRBJ2-7; tentatively, D is TRBD1 (5 bases). This CDR3 is built from 14 residues. Germline V CDR1 and CDR2: LNHDA, SQIVND (reference sequence). Deletions cut 5 bases from V and 4 bases from J, with 15 bases between. DNA of the CDR3: TGTGCCAGTAGTTATGGACAAGCAACGTACGAGCAGTACTTC. It translates to CASSYGQATYEQYF.

This clone came up once. The chain employs TRBV7-2 and TRBJ1-6, with D possibly being TRBD1 (5 bases). V lost 3 bases and J 7 bases, leaving 10 bases between the germline ends. The germline gives CDR1 SGHTA, CDR2 FQGNSA. The length of the CDR3 is 14 residues. The CDR3 reads CASSFEQENSPLHF. In DNA form, the CDR3 reads TGTGCCAGCAGCTTCGAACAGGAGAATTCACCCCTCCACTTT.

V is TRBV7-8 and J is TRBJ2-7; D possibly corresponds to TRBD2 (6 bases). Germline V gene data show CDR1 as SGHVS and CDR2 as FQNEAQ. V dropped 4 bases and J dropped 1 base, with 20 bases sitting between them. This CDR3 comprises 17 residues. The CDR3 nucleotides are TGTGCCAGCAGCTCACTGGAGGGACGGACCCTTTCCTACGAGCAGTACTTC. Its protein is CASSSLEGRTLSYEQYF.

V usage is TRBV18 and J usage is TRBJ1-2; tentatively, D is TRBD1 (6 bases). Germline V gene data show CDR1 as KGHSH and CDR2 as LQKENI. Trimming removed 6 bases from V and 8 bases from J, with 16 bases in between. This CDR3 comprises 13 residues. The CDR3 protein is CASSIQGNKGYTF. The CDR3 DNA is TGTGCCAGCTCTATACAGGGAAATAAGGGCTACACCTTC.

The chain carries TRBV5-4 and TRBJ1-4; 8 positions agree with TRBD1. After removal of 5 bases from V and 7 bases from J, the junction contained 4 bases not matched to a gene. The CDR3 is 13 residues long. In germline, CDR1 is SGHNT, CDR2 YYREEE (reference sequence). CDR3 region: CASSLTGVEKLFF. The CDR3 DNA sequence: TGTGCCAGCAGTCTGACAGGGGTTGAAAAACTGTTTTTT.

The chain links TRBV3-1 (or the pseudogene TRBV3-2) to TRBJ2-1; D may be TRBD2 (5 bases). The CDR3 contains 14 residues. Germline CDR1 reads LGHDT; CDR2 reads YNNKEL (reference sequence). V gave up 2 bases and J gave up 7 bases, with 12 bases separating them. Here the CDR3 reads CASSQIVGENEQFF. In DNA, the CDR3 is TGTGCCAGCAGCCAAATTGTGGGAGAGAATGAGCAGTTCTTC.

The rearrangement uses TRBV14 and TRBJ1-6, with 9 bases aligning to TRBD1. Germline CDR1 and CDR2: SGHDN and FVKESK. This CDR3 spans 16 amino acids. Trimming removed 4 bases from V and 9 bases from J; junction bases left unmatched: 10. Written as DNA, the CDR3 is TGTGCCAGCAGCCGAACCCCGGGACAGGGTCGTTCACCCCTCCACTTT. Residues: CASSRTPGQGRSPLHF. Based on the CDR3 plus reference TRBV14 and TRBJ1-6, the full variable domain is EAGVTQFPSHSVIEKGQTVTLRCDPISGHDNLYWYRRVMGKEIKFLLHFVKESKQDESGMPNNRFLAERTGGTYSTLKVQPAELEDSGVYFCASSRTPGQGRSPLHFGNGTRLTVT.

The chain has TRBV24-1 and TRBJ2-5; D is possibly TRBD2 (6 bases). The CDR3 length is 13 residues. V lost 2 bases, J lost 5 bases, and 8 bases lay in between. The V gene's germline CDR1 is KGHDR and CDR2 SFDVKD. The CDR3 DNA sequence: TGTGCCACCAGTGATTCGGGACTGGAGACCCAGTACTTC. It codes for CATSDSGLETQYF.

This rearrangement joins TRBV27 to TRBJ2-6; 11 bases align to TRBD1. This CDR3 has 18 amino acids. The germline gives CDR1 MNHEY, CDR2 SMNVEV (reference sequence). Losses at the gene ends were 5 bases for V and 2 bases for J; bases not matched to a gene: 8. The CDR3 loop reads CASSVLGQGAPGANVLTF. CDR3 bases: TGTGCCAGCAGTGTACTAGGACAGGGGGCGCCTGGGGCCAACGTCCTGACTTTC.

V usage is TRBV11-2 and J usage is TRBJ2-5; TRBD2 aligns across 13 bases. V shed 5 bases, J shed 5 bases, and the junction held 2 bases outside the gene matches. The CDR3 sequence is 14 residues long. The germline CDR1 and CDR2 sequences are SGHAT and FQNNGV. CDR3: CASSEGLAGETQYF. For the CDR3, the DNA is TGTGCCAGCAGCGAGGGACTAGCGGGGGAGACCCAGTACTTC.

This chain connects TRBV6-5 to TRBJ2-3; 11 bases line up with TRBD1. Looked up from germline, CDR1 is MNHEY and CDR2 is SVGAGI. CDR3 length: 15 residues. Trimming took 5 bases from V and 4 from J; bases not matched to a gene: 5. The CDR3 DNA reads as TGTGCCAGCAGTAGGGACAGGGGGAGTGCAGATACGCAGTATTTT. The encoded protein is CASSRDRGSADTQYF.

The V and J genes are TRBV11-3 and TRBJ2-1, with D tentatively TRBD2 (6 bases). The CDR3 is 16 amino acids. Trimming shortened V by 1 base and J by 2 bases, and 12 bases separated the two germline ends. Germline V CDR1 and CDR2: SGHNT, YENEEA. This chain's CDR3 is CASSLGGGVAYNEQFF. CDR3 nucleotide sequence: TGTGCCAGCAGCTTAGGGGGCGGGGTAGCCTACAATGAGCAGTTCTTC. Full variable domain (outside the CDR3, taken from reference TRBV11-3 and TRBJ2-1): EAGVVQSPRYKIIEKKQPVAFWCNPISGHNTLYWYLQNLGQGPELLIRYENEEAVDDSQLPKDRFSAERLKGVDSTLKIQPAELGDSAVYLCASSLGGGVAYNEQFFGPGTRLTVL.

The CDR3 DNA is TGTGCCAGCGATCGGGACCAACAGGGTGTGCAGTTCTTC. It encodes CASDRDQQGVQFF. The chain couples TRBV2 to TRBJ2-1, with a tentative D call TRBD1 (6 bases). CDR3 length: 13 amino acids. CDR1 and CDR2 from the germline V gene are SNHLY and FYNNEI. Trimming left V 8 bases short and J 12 bases short, with 20 bases between.